This T cell receptor (beta chain) emerged from a study of cytomegalovirus exposure and HLA in healthy donors. About the research overall: Previous work identified 95 million to 120 million unique TCR beta sequences from around 200 million T cells.

As concerns this clone: No antigen is known for it.

Study findings and constraints: TCR beta sequences reportedly predicted most subjects' HLA-A and HLA-B alleles accurately. TCR beta chains associated with HLA were, in a later analysis, more clonally expanded than equally common others. Segments of the TCR beta V type were, in most cases, productive about 90% or about 30% of the time in an earlier analysis.

PCR primers comprised 60 Vbeta and 13 Jbeta primers. Using immunoSEQ multiplex PCR, the repertoire was profiled, and TCRdb retains in-frame clones only, with some absent. The repertoire table contains 100,000 or so clones. The sequenced material came from PBMCs. This TCR came from a woman aged 25 to 39 in good health and CMV-seronegative.

The CDR3: CASAREQGTNTEAFF. The DNA of the CDR3 is TGTGCCAGCGCAAGGGAACAGGGGACGAACACTGAAGCTTTCTTT. The rearrangement joins TRBV18 to TRBJ1-1; TRBD1 agrees at 7 bases. The ends lost 8 bases at V and 1 base at J; junction bases unmatched: 10. This CDR3 contains 15 residues. Per the germline V gene, CDR1 is KGHSH and CDR2 is LQKENI.